The 16 T cell receptor beta chains presented below share a single source sample, sequenced in a study of shared clonotypes between healthy human individuals. Data came from immunoSEQ multiplex PCR; TCRdb stores just in-frame clones and leaves some out. The table records 1.5 million to 2.5 million clones, roughly 94% of them present only once. Terminally differentiated effector memory CD45RA+ cells were excluded by CCR7 positive selection of CD45RO-negative cells. Sequencing was done on a sample of naive CD8+ T cells sorted from blood. These receptors were obtained from a man aged 18-30 years in good health.

V is TRBV7-9 and J is TRBJ2-1, with a weak D call TRBD2 (6 bases). The CDR3 covers 16 residues. V dropped 1 base and J dropped 5 bases, with 15 bases sitting between them. Per germline, CDR1 SEHNR and CDR2 FQNEAQ (reference sequence). Written as DNA, the CDR3 is TGTGCCAGCAGCTTAGTAGGATTGGGGGGACACAATGAGCAGTTCTTC. It specifies CASSLVGLGGHNEQFF.

The V gene is TRBV15, the J gene TRBJ2-7, with D possibly being TRBD1 (6 bases). This CDR3 has 15 residues. Trimming took off 1 base at V and 5 bases at J, with 15 bases between the two ends. Germline lookup yields CDR1 LNHNV and CDR2 YYDKDF (reference sequence). The CDR3 sequence: CATSRGETGPHEQYF. The CDR3 DNA sequence: TGTGCCACCAGCAGAGGAGAGACAGGTCCCCACGAGCAGTACTTC.

The rearrangement uses TRBV21-1 and TRBJ2-2; the D call TRBD2 from the table was never checked on the DNA. TRBV21-1 is a pseudogene segment. The CDR3 is made up of 18 amino acids. Written as DNA, the CDR3 is TGTGCCAGCAGCAAAGAAGACTACCAGGGAGGCAACACCGGGGAGCTGTTTTTT. It translates to CASSKEDYQGGNTGELFF.

This chain links TRBV30 with TRBJ2-5; tentatively, D is TRBD2 (6 bases). This CDR3 has 11 amino acids. The V gene lost 2 bases and the J gene lost 7 bases, with 8 bases spanning the gap. Per germline, CDR1 GTSNPN and CDR2 SVGIG (reference sequence). The CDR3 spells CAWSSGGTQYF. The CDR3 DNA is TGTGCCTGGAGTTCCGGGGGGACCCAGTACTTC.

The chain is built from TRBV19 and TRBJ2-7; 11 bases fit TRBD1. With 3 bases clipped from V and 3 bases from J, the junction kept 4 bases outside the gene matches. There are 15 residues in the CDR3. Germline loops: CDR1 LNHDA, CDR2 SQIVND (reference sequence). The CDR3 DNA follows: TGTGCCAGTAGTATGGGGACAGGGGGTCTCTACGAGCAGTACTTC. This encodes CASSMGTGGLYEQYF.

The J gene is TRBJ1-6, the V gene TRBV11-2; D is unresolved. This CDR3 has 15 residues. From germline, CDR1 is SGHAT and CDR2 FQNNGV. The V end was cut by 1 base, the J end by 3 bases, with 7 bases between. The CDR3 sequence: CASSLVTSYNSPLHF. CDR3 nucleotides: TGTGCCAGCAGCTTAGTCACCAGCTATAATTCACCCCTCCACTTT.

The J gene is TRBJ1-3, the V gene TRBV11-2; no firm D call. The CDR3 is 16 residues long. V was shortened by 1 base and J by 4 bases, with 14 bases between the two germline ends. Germline V gives CDR1 SGHAT, CDR2 FQNNGV. The CDR3 bases are TGTGCCAGCAGCTTAGTAGGACCTACCCCCGGAAACACCATATATTTT. Amino acids: CASSLVGPTPGNTIYF.

The V and J genes are TRBV6-1 and TRBJ1-2; 7 bases are a match to TRBD1. Germline V CDR1 and CDR2: MNHNS, SASEGT. V trimming: 1 base; J trimming: 8 bases; junction bases outside the gene matches: 10. The CDR3 has 15 residues. This CDR3 is CASSEGGDSLYGYTF. The CDR3 DNA reads TGTGCCAGCAGTGAAGGCGGGGACAGTCTCTACGGCTACACCTTC.

A few counts support this clone. Other nucleotide sequences from this sample produce the same CDR3. The chain recombines TRBV9 with TRBJ2-3; D gene unclear. Germline loops: CDR1 SGDLS, CDR2 YYNGEE. The CDR3 totals 13 residues. V dropped 0 bases and J dropped 1 base, with 3 bases sitting between them. As DNA, the CDR3 is TGTGCCAGCAGCGTAGTTGGCACAGATACGCAGTATTTT. Amino acid sequence: CASSVVGTDTQYF.

This chain connects TRBV6-6 to TRBJ2-2, with D hard to call. Per the germline V gene, CDR1 is MNHNY and CDR2 is SVGAGI (reference sequence). The CDR3 spans 16 residues. V dropped 2 bases and J dropped 0 bases, with 10 bases sitting between them. CDR3 DNA: TGTGCCAGCAGTTACCCTTCGGAAACGAACACCGGGGAGCTGTTTTTT. The encoded protein is CASSYPSETNTGELFF.

CDR3: CASSQDGGAVGYGYTF. For the CDR3, the DNA is TGCGCCAGCAGCCAAGATGGCGGCGCGGTCGGCTATGGCTACACCTTC. The chain combines TRBV4-1 with TRBJ1-2; D is unresolved. This CDR3 is 16 amino acids long. The V gene lost 0 bases and the J gene lost 4 bases, with 15 bases spanning the gap. Germline assignment: CDR1 MGHRA and CDR2 YSYEKL.

In regard to this clone: Additional DNA sequences in this sample encode the identical CDR3. The chain employs TRBV27 and TRBJ2-3, with D possibly TRBD1 on 6 matching bases. The germline V gene has CDR1 MNHEY and CDR2 SMNVEV (reference sequence). The CDR3 consists of 16 residues. Between the trimmed V and J ends, which lost 2 bases and 1 base, there was a span of 13 bases. CDR3 in amino acids: CASSLIQGVGTDTQYF. The CDR3 region has the DNA TGTGCCAGCAGTTTAATACAGGGTGTAGGCACAGATACGCAGTATTTT.

This sequence joins TRBV4-3 and TRBJ1-1; 9 bases are a match to TRBD1. Germline V gene data show CDR1 as LGHNA and CDR2 as YSLEER. The CDR3 contains 14 residues. Trimming cost V 1 base and J 6 bases; bases outside gene matches: 3. CDR3 residues: CASSQGTGDPEAFF. CDR3 DNA sequence: TGCGCCAGCAGCCAAGGGACAGGGGACCCTGAAGCTTTCTTT.

This clone showed up just a few times. The chain carries TRBV6-5 and TRBJ2-5, with D tentatively TRBD2 (5 bases). Looked up from germline, CDR1 is MNHEY and CDR2 is SVGAGI. The CDR3 covers 13 residues. V shed 7 bases and J shed 0 bases, with 9 bases lying between them. Written as DNA, the CDR3 is TGTGCCAGCAAAGCGGAGTACCAAGAGACCCAGTACTTC. This codes for CASKAEYQETQYF.

The V call is TRBV27, the J call TRBJ2-7; D may be TRBD1 (5 bases). This CDR3 contains 15 residues. V lost 4 bases, J lost 0 bases, and 13 bases lay in between. The germline gives CDR1 MNHEY, CDR2 SMNVEV (reference sequence). The CDR3 here is CASSSEQGSSYEQYF. CDR3 coding DNA: TGTGCCAGCAGTTCGGAGCAGGGAAGCTCCTACGAGCAGTACTTC.

This chain joins TRBV2 and TRBJ2-7, with TRBD1 identical over 9 bases. This CDR3 comprises 14 residues. Trimming removed 6 bases from V and 0 bases from J; junction bases left unmatched: 3. The germline CDR1 and CDR2 sequences are SNHLY and FYNNEI. The CDR3: CASRDRGLSYEQYF. In DNA form, the CDR3 reads TGTGCCAGCAGGGACAGGGGCCTCTCCTACGAGCAGTACTTC.